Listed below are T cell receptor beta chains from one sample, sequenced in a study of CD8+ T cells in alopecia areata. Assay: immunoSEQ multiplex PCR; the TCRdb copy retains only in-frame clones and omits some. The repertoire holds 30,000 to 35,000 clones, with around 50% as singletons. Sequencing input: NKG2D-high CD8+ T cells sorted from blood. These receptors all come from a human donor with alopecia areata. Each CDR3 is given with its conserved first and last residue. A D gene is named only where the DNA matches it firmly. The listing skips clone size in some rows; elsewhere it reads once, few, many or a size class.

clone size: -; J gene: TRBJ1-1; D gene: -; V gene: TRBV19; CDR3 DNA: TGTGCCAGTAGTACCGCTGACGGTTGGACTGAAGCTTTCTTT; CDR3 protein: CASSTADGWTEAFF
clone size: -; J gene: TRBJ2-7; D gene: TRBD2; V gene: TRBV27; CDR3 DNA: TGTGCCAGCAGTGCTAGCGGGACTTACTCCTACGAGCAGTACTTC; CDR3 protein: CASSASGTYSYEQYF
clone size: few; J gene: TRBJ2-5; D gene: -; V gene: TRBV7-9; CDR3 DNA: TGTGCCGGATCGAAGAGGGACAAGCAAGAGACCCAGTACTTC; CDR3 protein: CAGSKRDKQETQYF
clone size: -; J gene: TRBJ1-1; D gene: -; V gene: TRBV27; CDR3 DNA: TGTGCCAGCAGTTGGGCCACCAGGGCTGAAGCTTTCTTT; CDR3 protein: CASSWATRAEAFF
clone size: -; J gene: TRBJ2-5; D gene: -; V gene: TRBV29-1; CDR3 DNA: TGCAGCGTTGTCGGGCGGCAGGGGCGAGGAGAGACCCAGTACTTC; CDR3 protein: CSVVGRQGRGETQYF
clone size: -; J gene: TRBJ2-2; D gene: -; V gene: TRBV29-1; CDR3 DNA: TGCAGCGTTGAAGATCCGACAGCGCGCAACGGGGAGCTGTTTTTT; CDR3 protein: CSVEDPTARNGELFF
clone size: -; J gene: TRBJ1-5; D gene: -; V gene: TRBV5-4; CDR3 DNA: TGTGCCAGCAGCTTAGGGGGGGCGTTTAGCAATCAGCCCCAGCATTTT; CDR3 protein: CASSLGGAFSNQPQHF
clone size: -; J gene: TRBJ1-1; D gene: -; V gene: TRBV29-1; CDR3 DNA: TGCAGCGTTGAGGAGGCCCCGGGAGCTTTCTTT; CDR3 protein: CSVEEAPGAFF
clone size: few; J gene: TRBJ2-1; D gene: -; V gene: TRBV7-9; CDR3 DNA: TGTGCCAGCAGCTTAGCGGCTAGCAATGAGCAGTTCTTC; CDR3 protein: CASSLAASNEQFF
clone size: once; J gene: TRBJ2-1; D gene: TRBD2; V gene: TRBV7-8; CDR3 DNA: TGTGCCAGCAGCCATATGCTAGCGGGATTGGGAAATGAGCAGTTCTTC; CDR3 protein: CASSHMLAGLGNEQFF
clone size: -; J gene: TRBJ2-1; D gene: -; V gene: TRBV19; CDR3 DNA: TGTGCCAGTAGTATTGGGCTAAACTCCTACAATGAGCAGTTCTTC; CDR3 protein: CASSIGLNSYNEQFF
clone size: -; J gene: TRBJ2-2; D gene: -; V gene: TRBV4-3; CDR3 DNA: TGCGCCAGCAGCCAAGTTACTCCGGGATTCACGAACACCGGGGAGCTGTTTTTT; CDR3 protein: CASSQVTPGFTNTGELFF
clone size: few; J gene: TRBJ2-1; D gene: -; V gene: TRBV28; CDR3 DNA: TGTGCCAGCAGTCCCCTATCAGGGGACAATGAGCAGTTCTTC; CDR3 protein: CASSPLSGDNEQFF
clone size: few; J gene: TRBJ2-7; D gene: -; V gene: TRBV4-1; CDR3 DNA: TGCGCCAGCAGCCAAGACTTGCACTCCTACGAGCAGTACTTC; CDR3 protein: CASSQDLHSYEQYF
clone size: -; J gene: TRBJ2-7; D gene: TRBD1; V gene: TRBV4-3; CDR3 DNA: TGCGCCAGCAGCCAAGAATGGGACAGGGACTACGAGCAGTACTTC; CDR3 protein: CASSQEWDRDYEQYF
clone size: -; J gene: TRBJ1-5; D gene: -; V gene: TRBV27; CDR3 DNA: TGTGCCAGCAGTCGGGCAGGGCTGAATCAGCCCCAGCATTTT; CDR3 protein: CASSRAGLNQPQHF
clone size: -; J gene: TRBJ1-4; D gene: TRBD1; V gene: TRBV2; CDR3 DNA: TGTGCCAGAAAGACAGGGCGGAATGAAAAACTGTTTTTT; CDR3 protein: CARKTGRNEKLFF
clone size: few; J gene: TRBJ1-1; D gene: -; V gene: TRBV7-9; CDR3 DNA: TGTGCCAGCAGCCCCCAGACGATGAACACTGAAGCTTTCTTT; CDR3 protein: CASSPQTMNTEAFF
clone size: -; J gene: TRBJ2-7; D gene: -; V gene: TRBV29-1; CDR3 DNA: TGCAGCGTTGTAGGCAGACACTACGAGCAGTACTTC; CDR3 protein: CSVVGRHYEQYF
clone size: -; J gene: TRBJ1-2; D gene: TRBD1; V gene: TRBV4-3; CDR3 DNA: TGCGCCAGCAGCCAAGATCTAGGAGGGGGCGAAGTTACGGGCGGCTACACCTTC; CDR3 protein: CASSQDLGGGEVTGGYTF
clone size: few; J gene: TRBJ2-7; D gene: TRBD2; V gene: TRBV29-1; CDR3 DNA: TGCAGCATTCCCGGGACTAGCGGGATTTACGAGCAGTACTTC; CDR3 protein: CSIPGTSGIYEQYF
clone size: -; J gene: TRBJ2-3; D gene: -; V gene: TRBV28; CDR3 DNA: TGTGCCAGCAGTGCCCGCCTGACTGCAGATACGCAGTATTTT; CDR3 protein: CASSARLTADTQYF
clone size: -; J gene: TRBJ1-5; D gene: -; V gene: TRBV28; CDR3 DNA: TGTGCCAGCAGTGAGACTAGAGGACGGATCAATCAGCCCCAGCATTTT; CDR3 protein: CASSETRGRINQPQHF
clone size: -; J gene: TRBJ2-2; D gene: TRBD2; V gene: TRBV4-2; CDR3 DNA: TGTGCCAGCAGCCAAGATGTTAGACTAGCTGATAACACCGGGGAGCTGTTTTTT; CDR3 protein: CASSQDVRLADNTGELFF
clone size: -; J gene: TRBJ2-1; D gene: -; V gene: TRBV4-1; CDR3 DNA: TGCGCCAGCAGCCCCACAGCCTACAGGACCTCCTACAATGAGCAGTTCTTC; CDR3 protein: CASSPTAYRTSYNEQFF
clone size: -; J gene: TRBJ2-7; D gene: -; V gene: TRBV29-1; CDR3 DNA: TGCAGCGTTGAAGACCGCGGCTACGAGCAGTACTTC; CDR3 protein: CSVEDRGYEQYF
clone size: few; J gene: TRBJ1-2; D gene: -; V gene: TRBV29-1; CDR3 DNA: TGCAGCGCCCCGACAGGACCTCTCGGCTACACCTTC; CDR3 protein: CSAPTGPLGYTF
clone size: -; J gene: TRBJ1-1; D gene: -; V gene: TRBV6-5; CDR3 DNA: TGTGCCAGCAGTTACTTGGGGCCAGCCGAAGCTTTCTTT; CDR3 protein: CASSYLGPAEAFF
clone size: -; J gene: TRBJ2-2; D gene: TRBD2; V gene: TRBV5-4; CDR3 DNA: TGTGCCAGCAGCTTGGGGCTAGCGGGGAACACCGGGGAGCTGTTTTTT; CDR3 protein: CASSLGLAGNTGELFF
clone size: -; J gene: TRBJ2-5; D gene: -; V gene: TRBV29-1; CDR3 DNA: TGCAGCGTTGATGGGTTGTTCGATGATAATTTGGAGACCCAGTACTTC; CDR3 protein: CSVDGLFDDNLETQYF
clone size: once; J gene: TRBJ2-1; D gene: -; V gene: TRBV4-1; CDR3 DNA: TGCGCCAGCAGCCCGAGCCGGGTCTCCTACAATGAGCAGTTCTTC; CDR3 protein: CASSPSRVSYNEQFF
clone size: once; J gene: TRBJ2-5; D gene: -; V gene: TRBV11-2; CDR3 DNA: TGTGCCAGCAGCTTAGAGTGGGGGGTTGCGGGGACCCAGTACTTC; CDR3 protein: CASSLEWGVAGTQYF
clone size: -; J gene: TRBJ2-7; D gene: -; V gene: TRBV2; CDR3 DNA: TGTGCCAGCATTGGACGGCGGGACGAGCAGTACTTC; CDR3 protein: CASIGRRDEQYF
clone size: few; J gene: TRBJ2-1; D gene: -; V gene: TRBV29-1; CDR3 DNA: TGCAGCGTTGTAGGGGTGGGGAGATCCTCCTACAATGAGCAGTTCTTC; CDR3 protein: CSVVGVGRSSYNEQFF
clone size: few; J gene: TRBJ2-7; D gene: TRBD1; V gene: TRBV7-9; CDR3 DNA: TGTGCCAGCAGCAGCCCCCGGGACAGGCCCTACGAGCAGTACTTC; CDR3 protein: CASSSPRDRPYEQYF
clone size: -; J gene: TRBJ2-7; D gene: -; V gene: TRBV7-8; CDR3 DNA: TGTGCCAGCAGCTTAGTCGGCCCGCTCTACGAGCAGTACTTC; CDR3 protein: CASSLVGPLYEQYF
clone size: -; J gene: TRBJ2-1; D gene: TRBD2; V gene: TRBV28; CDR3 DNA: TGTGCCAGCAGCCACTCATCTAGTTACCGGGAGGGGGACAATGAGCAGTTCTTC; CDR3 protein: CASSHSSSYREGDNEQFF
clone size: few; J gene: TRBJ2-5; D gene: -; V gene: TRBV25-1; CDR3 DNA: TGTGCCAGCAGTGAAAGGTCCTGGCCAGAGACCCAGTACTTC; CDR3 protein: CASSERSWPETQYF
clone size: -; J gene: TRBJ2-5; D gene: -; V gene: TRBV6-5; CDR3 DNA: TGTGCCAGCAGTTATCGGCCAAATCAAGAGACCCAGTACTTC; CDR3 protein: CASSYRPNQETQYF
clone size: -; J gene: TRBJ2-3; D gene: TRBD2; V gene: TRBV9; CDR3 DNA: TGTGCCAGCACCCCGGGACTAGCAGCAGATACGCAGTATTTT; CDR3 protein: CASTPGLAADTQYF
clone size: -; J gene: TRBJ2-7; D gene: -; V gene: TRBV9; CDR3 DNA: TGTGCCAGCAGCGTAGGGGCCGAGCAGTACTTC; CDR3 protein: CASSVGAEQYF
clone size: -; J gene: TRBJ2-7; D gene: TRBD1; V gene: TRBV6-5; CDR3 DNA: TGTGCCAGCTCGCTTTGGACAGGGGGCCACGAGCAGTACTTC; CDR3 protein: CASSLWTGGHEQYF
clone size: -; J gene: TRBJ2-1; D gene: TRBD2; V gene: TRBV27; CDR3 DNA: TGTGCCAGCAGCCGGCGGGCTAGCGGACTCAATGAGCAGTTCTTC; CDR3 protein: CASSRRASGLNEQFF